A selection of T cell receptor beta chains follows, all from one sample in a study of post-analysis software for immune sequencing data. TCRdb reanalysed the PCR reads using MiXCR and keeps one entry per CDR3 protein. The sample includes about 460,000 distinct CDR3 sequences, around 40% seen only once; the top ten take around 10%. Specimen: blood. The receptors here all came from a girl aged 10 to 17 with multiple sclerosis. Both conserved end residues are part of each CDR3. D genes are given only for firm matches. The listing skips clone size in some rows; elsewhere it reads once, few, many or a size class.

j_call: TRBJ2-3; clone_size: few; v_call: TRBV20-1; d_call: TRBD1; cdr3_aa: CSATRDSHTDTQYF; cdr3_nt: TGCAGTGCTACCCGGGACAGCCACACAGATACGCAGTATTTT
j_call: TRBJ2-5; clone_size: few; v_call: TRBV5-1; d_call: TRBD1; cdr3_aa: CASSLGTGLQETQYF; cdr3_nt: TGCGCCAGCAGCTTGGGGACAGGGCTCCAAGAGACCCAGTACTTC
j_call: TRBJ2-5; clone_size: few; v_call: TRBV5-1; d_call: NA; cdr3_aa: CASGITDYQETQYF; cdr3_nt: TGCGCCAGCGGCATAACGGATTACCAAGAGACCCAGTACTTC
j_call: TRBJ1-2; clone_size: few; v_call: TRBV25-1; d_call: TRBD1; cdr3_aa: CASRETGTYGYTF; cdr3_nt: TGTGCCAGCAGGGAGACAGGGACCTATGGCTACACCTTC
j_call: TRBJ1-1; clone_size: NA; v_call: TRBV12-3/TRBV12-4; d_call: TRBD1; cdr3_aa: CASTLGQGEAFF; cdr3_nt: TGTGCCAGCACCCTCGGACAGGGAGAAGCTTTCTTT
j_call: TRBJ2-1; clone_size: NA; v_call: TRBV9; d_call: NA; cdr3_aa: CASSEGPRGKDNEQFF; cdr3_nt: TGTGCCAGCAGCGAGGGCCCCCGGGGAAAGGACAATGAGCAGTTCTTC
j_call: TRBJ1-5; clone_size: few; v_call: TRBV28; d_call: NA; cdr3_aa: CASRQGNNQPQHF; cdr3_nt: TGTGCCAGCAGGCAGGGGAATAATCAGCCCCAGCATTTT
j_call: TRBJ2-3; clone_size: NA; v_call: TRBV20-1; d_call: TRBD2; cdr3_aa: CSANLAGGTDTQYF; cdr3_nt: TGCAGCGCTAATCTAGCGGGAGGGACAGATACGCAGTATTTT
j_call: TRBJ2-3; clone_size: NA; v_call: TRBV9; d_call: TRBD2; cdr3_aa: CAGSPTSGGTDTQYF; cdr3_nt: TGTGCCGGCAGCCCGACTAGCGGGGGCACAGATACGCAGTATTTT
j_call: TRBJ2-1; clone_size: NA; v_call: TRBV5-1; d_call: TRBD2; cdr3_aa: CASSLIMTSGYNEQFF; cdr3_nt: TGCGCCAGCAGCTTGATCATGACTAGCGGGTACAATGAGCAGTTCTTC
j_call: TRBJ2-3; clone_size: NA; v_call: TRBV6-6; d_call: NA; cdr3_aa: CASSCGVATDTQYF; cdr3_nt: TGTGCCAGCAGTTGCGGAGTGGCGACAGATACGCAGTATTTT